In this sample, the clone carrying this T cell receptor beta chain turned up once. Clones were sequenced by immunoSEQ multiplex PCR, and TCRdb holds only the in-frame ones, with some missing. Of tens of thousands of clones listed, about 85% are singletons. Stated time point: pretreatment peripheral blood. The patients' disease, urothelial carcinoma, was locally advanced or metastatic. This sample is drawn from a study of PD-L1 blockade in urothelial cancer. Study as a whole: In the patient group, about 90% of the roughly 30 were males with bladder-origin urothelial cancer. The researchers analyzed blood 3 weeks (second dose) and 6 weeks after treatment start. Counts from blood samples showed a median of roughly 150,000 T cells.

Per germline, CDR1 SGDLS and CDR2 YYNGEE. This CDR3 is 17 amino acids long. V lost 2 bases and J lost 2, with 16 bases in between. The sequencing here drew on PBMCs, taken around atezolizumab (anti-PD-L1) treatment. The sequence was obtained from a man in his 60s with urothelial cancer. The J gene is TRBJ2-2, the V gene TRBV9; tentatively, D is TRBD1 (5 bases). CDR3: CASSVPSAGINTGELFF. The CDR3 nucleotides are TGTGCCAGCAGCGTCCCCTCCGCAGGGATTAACACCGGGGAGCTGTTTTTT. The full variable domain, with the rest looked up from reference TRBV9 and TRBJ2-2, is DSGVTQTPKHLITATGQRVTLRCSPRSGDLSVYWYQQSLDQGLQFLIQYYNGEERAKGNILERFSAQQFPDLHSELNLSSLELGDSALYFCASSVPSAGINTGELFFGEGSRLTVL.